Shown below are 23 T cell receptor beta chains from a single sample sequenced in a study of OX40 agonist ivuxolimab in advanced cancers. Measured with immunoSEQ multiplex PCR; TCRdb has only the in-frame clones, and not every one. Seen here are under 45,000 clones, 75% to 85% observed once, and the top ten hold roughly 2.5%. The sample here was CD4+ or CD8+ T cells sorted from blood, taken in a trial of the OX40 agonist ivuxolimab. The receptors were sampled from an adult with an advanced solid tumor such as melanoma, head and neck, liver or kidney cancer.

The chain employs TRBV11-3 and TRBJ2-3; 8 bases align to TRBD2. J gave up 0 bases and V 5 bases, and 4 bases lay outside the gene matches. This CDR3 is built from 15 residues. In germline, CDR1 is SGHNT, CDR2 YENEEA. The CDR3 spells CASSVTSASTDTQYF. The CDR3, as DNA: TGTGCCAGCAGCGTGACTAGCGCGAGCACAGATACGCAGTATTTT.

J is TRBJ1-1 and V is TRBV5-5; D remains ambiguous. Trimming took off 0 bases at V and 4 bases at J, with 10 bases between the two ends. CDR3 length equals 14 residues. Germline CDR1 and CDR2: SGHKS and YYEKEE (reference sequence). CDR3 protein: CASSLASAPTEAFF. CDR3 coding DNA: TGTGCCAGCAGCTTGGCGTCAGCTCCCACTGAAGCTTTCTTT.

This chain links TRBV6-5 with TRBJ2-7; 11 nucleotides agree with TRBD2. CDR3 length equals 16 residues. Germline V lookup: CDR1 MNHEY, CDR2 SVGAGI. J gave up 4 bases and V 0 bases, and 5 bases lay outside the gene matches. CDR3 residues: CASSYSTLAGGYEQYF. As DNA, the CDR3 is TGTGCCAGCAGTTACTCGACGCTAGCGGGAGGTTACGAGCAGTACTTC.

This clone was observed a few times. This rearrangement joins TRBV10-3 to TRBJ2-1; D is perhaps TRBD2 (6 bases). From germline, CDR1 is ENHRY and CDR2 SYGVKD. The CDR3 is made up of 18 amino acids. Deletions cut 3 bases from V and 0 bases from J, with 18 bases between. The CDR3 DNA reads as TGTGCCATCAGTGACCTCGGGGGAGGCGGGTCCTCCTACAATGAGCAGTTCTTC. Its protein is CAISDLGGGGSSYNEQFF.

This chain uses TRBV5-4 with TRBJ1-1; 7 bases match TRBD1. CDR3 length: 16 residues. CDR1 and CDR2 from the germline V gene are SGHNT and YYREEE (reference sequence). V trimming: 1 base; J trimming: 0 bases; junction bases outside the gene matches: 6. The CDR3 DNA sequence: TGTGCCAGCAGCTTGTCTCAACAGGGGTTGAACACTGAAGCTTTCTTT. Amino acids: CASSLSQQGLNTEAFF.

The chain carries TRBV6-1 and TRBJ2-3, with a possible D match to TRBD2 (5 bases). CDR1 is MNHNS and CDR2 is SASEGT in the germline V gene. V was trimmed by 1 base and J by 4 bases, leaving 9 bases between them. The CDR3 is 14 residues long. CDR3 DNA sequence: TGTGCCAGCAGTGAAGACCCCGGGGCAGATACGCAGTATTTT. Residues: CASSEDPGADTQYF.

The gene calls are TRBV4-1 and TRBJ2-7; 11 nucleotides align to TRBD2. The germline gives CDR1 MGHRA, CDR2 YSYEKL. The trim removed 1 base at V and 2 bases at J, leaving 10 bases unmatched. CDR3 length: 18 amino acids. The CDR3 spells CASSQASLAGGITYEQYF. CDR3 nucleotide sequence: TGCGCCAGCAGCCAAGCCTCCCTAGCGGGAGGAATTACCTACGAGCAGTACTTC.

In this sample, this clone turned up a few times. CDR3 sequence (DNA): TGTGCCAGCAGCCGGACCTGGGATCCTTTGAACACTGAAGCTTTCTTT. Translating it yields CASSRTWDPLNTEAFF. V is TRBV7-8 and J is TRBJ1-1; D is ambiguous. The V gene lost 5 bases and the J gene lost 0 bases, with 16 bases spanning the gap. Germline values: CDR1 SGHVS, CDR2 FQNEAQ. There are 16 residues in the CDR3. Based on the CDR3 plus reference TRBV7-8 and TRBJ1-1, the full variable domain is GAGVSQSPRYKVAKRGQDVALRCDPISGHVSLFWYQQALGQGPEFLTYFQNEAQLDKSGLPSDRFFAERPEGSVSTLKIQRTQQEDSAVYLCASSRTWDPLNTEAFFGQGTRLTVV.

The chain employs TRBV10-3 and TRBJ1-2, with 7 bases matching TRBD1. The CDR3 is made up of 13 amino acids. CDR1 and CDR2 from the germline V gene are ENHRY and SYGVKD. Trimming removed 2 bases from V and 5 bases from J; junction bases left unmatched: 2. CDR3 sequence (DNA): TGTGCCATCAGTGAGGGGACAGCATATGGCTACACCTTC. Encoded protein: CAISEGTAYGYTF.

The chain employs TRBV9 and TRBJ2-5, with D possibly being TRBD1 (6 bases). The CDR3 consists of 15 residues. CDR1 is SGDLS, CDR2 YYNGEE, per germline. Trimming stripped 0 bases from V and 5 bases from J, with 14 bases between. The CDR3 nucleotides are TGTGCCAGCAGCGTAGGCACAGGGCCCCTCGAGACCCAGTACTTC. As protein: CASSVGTGPLETQYF.

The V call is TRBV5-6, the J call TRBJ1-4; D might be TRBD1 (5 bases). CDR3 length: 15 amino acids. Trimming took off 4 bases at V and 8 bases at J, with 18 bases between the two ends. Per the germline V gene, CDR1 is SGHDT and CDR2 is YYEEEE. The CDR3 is CASSADRGWGEKLFF. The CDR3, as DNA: TGTGCCAGCAGCGCGGACCGAGGATGGGGCGAAAAACTGTTTTTT.

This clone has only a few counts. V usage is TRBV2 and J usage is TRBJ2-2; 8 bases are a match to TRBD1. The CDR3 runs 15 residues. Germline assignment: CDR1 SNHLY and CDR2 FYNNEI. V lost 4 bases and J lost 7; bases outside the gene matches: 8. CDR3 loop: CASSVDRATGGELFF. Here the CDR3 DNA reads TGTGCCAGCAGTGTGGACAGGGCCACGGGCGGGGAGCTGTTTTTT.

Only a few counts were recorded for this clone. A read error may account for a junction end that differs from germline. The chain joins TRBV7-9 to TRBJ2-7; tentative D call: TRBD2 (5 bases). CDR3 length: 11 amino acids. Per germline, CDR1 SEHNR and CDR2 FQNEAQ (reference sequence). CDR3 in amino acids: CASSSYRGLDF. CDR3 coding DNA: TGTGCCAGCAGCTCTTACCGGGGTTTGGACTTC.

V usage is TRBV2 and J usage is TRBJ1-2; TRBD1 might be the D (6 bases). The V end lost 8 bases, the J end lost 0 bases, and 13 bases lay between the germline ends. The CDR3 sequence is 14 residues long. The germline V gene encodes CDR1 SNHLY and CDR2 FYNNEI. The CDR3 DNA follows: TGTGCCAGCGGAGGACAGACCCCTAACTATGGCTACACCTTC. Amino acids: CASGGQTPNYGYTF.

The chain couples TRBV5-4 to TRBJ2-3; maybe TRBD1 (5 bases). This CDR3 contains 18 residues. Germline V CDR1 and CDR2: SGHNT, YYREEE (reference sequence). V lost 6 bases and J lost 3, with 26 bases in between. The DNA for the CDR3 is TGTGCCAGCACCACGTCTACAGGACGGCACCCCAAAACAGATACGCAGTATTTT. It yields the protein CASTTSTGRHPKTDTQYF.

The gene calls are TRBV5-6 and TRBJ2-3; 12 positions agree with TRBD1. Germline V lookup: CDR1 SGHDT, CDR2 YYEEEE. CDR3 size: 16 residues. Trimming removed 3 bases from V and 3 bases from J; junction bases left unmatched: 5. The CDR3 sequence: CASSSRGQGATDTQYF. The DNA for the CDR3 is TGTGCCAGCAGCTCTAGGGGACAGGGGGCTACAGATACGCAGTATTTT.

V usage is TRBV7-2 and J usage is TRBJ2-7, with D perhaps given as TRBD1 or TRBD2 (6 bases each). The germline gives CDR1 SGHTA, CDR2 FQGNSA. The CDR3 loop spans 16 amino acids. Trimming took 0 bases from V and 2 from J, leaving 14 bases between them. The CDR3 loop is CASSLALGGQAYEQYF. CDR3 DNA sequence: TGTGCCAGCAGCTTAGCGCTAGGGGGGCAAGCCTACGAGCAGTACTTC.

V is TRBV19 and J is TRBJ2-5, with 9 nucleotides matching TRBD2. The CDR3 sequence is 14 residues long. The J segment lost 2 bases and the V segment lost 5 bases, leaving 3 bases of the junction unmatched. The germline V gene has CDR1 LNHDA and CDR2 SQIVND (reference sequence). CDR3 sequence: CASSLLAGQETQYF. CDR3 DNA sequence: TGTGCCAGTAGTCTACTAGCGGGTCAAGAGACCCAGTACTTC. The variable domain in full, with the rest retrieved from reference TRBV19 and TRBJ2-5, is DGGITQSPKYLFRKEGQNVTLSCEQNLNHDAMYWYRQDPGQGLRLIYYSQIVNDFQKGDIAEGYSVSREKKESFPLTVTSAQKNPTAFYLCASSLLAGQETQYFGPGTRLLVL.

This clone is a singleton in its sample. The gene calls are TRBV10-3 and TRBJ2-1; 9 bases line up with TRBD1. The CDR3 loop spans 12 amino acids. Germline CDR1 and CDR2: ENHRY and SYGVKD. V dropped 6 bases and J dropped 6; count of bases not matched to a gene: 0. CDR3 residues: CAIRTGGNEQFF. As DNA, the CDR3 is TGTGCCATCAGGACAGGGGGCAATGAGCAGTTCTTC.

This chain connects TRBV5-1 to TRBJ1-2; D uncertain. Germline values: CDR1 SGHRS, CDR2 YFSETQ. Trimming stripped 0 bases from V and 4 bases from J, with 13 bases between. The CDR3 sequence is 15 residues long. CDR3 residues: CASSLGNTESYGYTF. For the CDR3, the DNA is TGCGCCAGCAGCTTGGGAAATACAGAGTCCTATGGCTACACCTTC. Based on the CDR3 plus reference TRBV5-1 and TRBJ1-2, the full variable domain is KAGVTQTPRYLIKTRGQQVTLSCSPISGHRSVSWYQQTPGQGLQFLFEYFSETQRNKGNFPGRFSGRQFSNSRSEMNVSTLELGDSALYLCASSLGNTESYGYTFGSGTRLTVV.

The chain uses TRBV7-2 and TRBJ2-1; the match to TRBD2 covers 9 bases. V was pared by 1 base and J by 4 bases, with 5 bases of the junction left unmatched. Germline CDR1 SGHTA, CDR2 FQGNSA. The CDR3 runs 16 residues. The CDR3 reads CASSLDLLAGYNEQFF. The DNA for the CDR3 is TGTGCCAGCAGCTTAGATTTGCTAGCGGGGTACAATGAGCAGTTCTTC. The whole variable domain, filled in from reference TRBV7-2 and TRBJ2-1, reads GAGVSQSPSNKVTEKGKDVELRCDPISGHTALYWYRQSLGQGLEFLIYFQGNSAPDKSGLPSDRFSAERTGGSVSTLTIQRTQQEDSAVYLCASSLDLLAGYNEQFFGPGTRLTVL.

CDR3 nucleotides: TGTGCCAGCAGCTTAACCGGGAATAATCTATACGAGCAGTACGTC. Its translation is CASSLTGNNLYEQYV. The J gene is TRBJ2-7, the V gene TRBV11-3; TRBD2 might be the D (5 bases). This CDR3 is built from 15 residues. Germline lookup yields CDR1 SGHNT and CDR2 YENEEA. V gave up 2 bases and J gave up 4 bases, with 15 bases separating them.

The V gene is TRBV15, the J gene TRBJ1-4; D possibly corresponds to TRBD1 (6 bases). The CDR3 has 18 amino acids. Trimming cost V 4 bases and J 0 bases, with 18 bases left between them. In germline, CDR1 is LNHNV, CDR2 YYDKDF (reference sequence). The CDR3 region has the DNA TGTGCCACCAGCAACCGAAGATGGGGGCGAGCAACTAATGAAAAACTGTTTTTT. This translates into CATSNRRWGRATNEKLFF.